Below are 17 T cell receptor beta chains sequenced from a single sample in a study of spatial heterogeneity in lung cancer. The time point denotes: blood at routine non-recurrence follow-up after resection. The study sequenced unsorted whole RNA from tumor, nontumor lung or frozen PBMC. TCRdb ran MiXCR on the 5' RACE reads and lists one entry per CDR3 protein. Of 50,000 to 60,000 distinct CDR3 sequences in the sample, roughly 7.4% were seen once. Sequenced here: PBMCs, sampled at follow-up. The source is a female donor with early-stage non-small cell lung cancer.

The gene calls are TRBV12-3 or TRBV12-4 and TRBJ2-2; D remains ambiguous. V shed 2 bases and J shed 6 bases, with 7 bases lying between them. The CDR3 totals 13 residues. CDR3 loop: CASSLLGAGELFF. In nucleotides, the CDR3 is TGTGCCAGCAGTTTACTAGGCGCCGGGGAGCTGTTTTTT.

This clonotype was detected many times. The gene calls are TRBV14 and TRBJ2-7, with a tentative D call TRBD1 (6 bases). The CDR3 consists of 15 residues. Looked up from germline, CDR1 is SGHDN and CDR2 is FVKESK. The V end lost 0 bases, the J end lost 9 bases, and 18 bases lay between the germline ends. The CDR3 loop reads CASSQDTGRGKWQYF. DNA for the CDR3: TGTGCCAGCAGCCAAGACACGGGCAGGGGAAAGTGGCAGTACTTC.

This clonotype was observed at least ten times. The chain carries TRBV29-1 and TRBJ2-5; 12 bases are a match to TRBD2. After removal of 6 bases from V and 4 bases from J, the junction contained 12 bases not matched to a gene. This CDR3 is 16 amino acids long. Looked up from germline, CDR1 is SQVTM and CDR2 is ANQGSEA. The CDR3 region is CSVSLTSGGPGETQYF. CDR3 DNA: TGCAGCGTCTCCCTCACTAGCGGGGGGCCGGGAGAGACCCAGTACTTC.

The genes are TRBV20-1 and TRBJ2-3; the D call may be TRBD1 or TRBD2 (6 bases each). Germline CDR1 is DFQATT and CDR2 is SNEGSKA (reference sequence). The germline V and J ends were trimmed by 6 bases and 8 bases, with 24 bases remaining between them. The CDR3 loop spans 15 amino acids. The DNA for the CDR3 is TGCAGTGCCACCTCGATGGGGGGCGCTTGGTCTACGCAGTATTTT. Its protein is CSATSMGGAWSTQYF.

This clonotype was picked up many times. The chain carries TRBV5-1 and TRBJ2-3, with a weak D call TRBD1 (5 bases). Germline lookup yields CDR1 SGHRS and CDR2 YFSETQ. Trimming removed 4 bases at V and 7 bases at J, with 13 bases between. This CDR3 has 13 amino acids. The CDR3 protein is CASSEEGANTQYF. CDR3 in DNA: TGCGCCAGCAGCGAAGAAGGGGCAAATACGCAGTATTTT.

There are many counts of this clonotype. The chain joins TRBV5-1 to TRBJ2-6; no reliable D call. Germline CDR1 is SGHRS and CDR2 is YFSETQ. The germline V and J ends were trimmed by 4 bases and 2 bases, with 10 bases remaining between them. There are 15 residues in the CDR3. The CDR3 DNA reads as TGCGCCAGCAGCATCGGACGGACTGGGGCCAACGTCCTGACTTTC. Protein sequence: CASSIGRTGANVLTF. The whole variable domain, remainder taken from reference TRBV5-1 and TRBJ2-6, is KAGVTQTPRYLIKTRGQQVTLSCSPISGHRSVSWYQQTPGQGLQFLFEYFSETQRNKGNFPGRFSGRQFSNSRSEMNVSTLELGDSALYLCASSIGRTGANVLTFGAGSRLTVL.

In this sample, this clonotype turned up a few times. The chain recombines TRBV28 with TRBJ1-2, with a tentative D call TRBD1 (5 bases). Germline CDR1 and CDR2: MDHEN and SYDVKM. The CDR3 length is 16 residues. V lost 5 bases to trimming and J lost 7 bases, with 23 bases between them. The CDR3 region has the DNA TGTGCCAGCAGTCCCCCGCTCCTCCAGGGTCCGAGTGGCTACACCTTC. It encodes CASSPPLLQGPSGYTF.

This clonotype was seen repeatedly, ten times or more. V and J are TRBV5-1 and TRBJ2-7, with D tentatively TRBD1 (6 bases). The V gene's germline CDR1 is SGHRS and CDR2 YFSETQ. V was trimmed by 4 bases and J by 7 bases, leaving 18 bases between them. CDR3 length equals 14 residues. CDR3 loop: CASSRRDTQGEQYF. DNA of the CDR3: TGCGCCAGCAGCCGCCGGGACACCCAGGGAGAGCAGTACTTC. Drawing the rest from reference TRBV5-1 and TRBJ2-7, the complete variable domain is KAGVTQTPRYLIKTRGQQVTLSCSPISGHRSVSWYQQTPGQGLQFLFEYFSETQRNKGNFPGRFSGRQFSNSRSEMNVSTLELGDSALYLCASSRRDTQGEQYFGPGTRLTVT.

This clonotype was observed a handful of times. The V and J genes are TRBV7-2 and TRBJ2-7; D is undetermined. From germline, CDR1 is SGHTA and CDR2 FQGNSA. The CDR3 runs to 12 residues. V was clipped by 4 bases and J by 2 bases, with 6 bases between them. The CDR3 loop is CASSSDTYEQYF. The CDR3 DNA reads as TGTGCCAGCAGCTCCGACACCTACGAGCAGTACTTC.

This chain uses TRBV20-1 with TRBJ1-2; D may be TRBD1 (6 bases). Germline V gene data show CDR1 as DFQATT and CDR2 as SNEGSKA (reference sequence). This CDR3 spans 14 amino acids. Trimming pared 3 bases from V and 7 bases from J, leaving 18 bases between. CDR3 DNA: TGCAGTGCTAGGGGAGCCCACAGGGAAGGTGGCTACACCTTC. Encoded protein: CSARGAHREGGYTF.

This clonotype was counted many times. The V call is TRBV4-1, the J call TRBJ2-1; 7 nucleotides match TRBD1. The trim removed 0 bases at V and 4 bases at J, leaving 3 bases unmatched. The CDR3 has 15 residues. Germline CDR1 and CDR2: MGHRA and YSYEKL. CDR3 residues: CASSQEWDRYNEQFF. In DNA form, the CDR3 reads TGCGCCAGCAGCCAAGAGTGGGACAGATACAATGAGCAGTTCTTC.

At least ten counts were recorded for this clonotype. This chain links TRBV28 with TRBJ2-2, with D unresolved. The germline gives CDR1 MDHEN, CDR2 SYDVKM. V was cut by 3 bases and J by 8 bases, with 4 bases left in between. The CDR3 totals 11 residues. The CDR3 coding sequence is TGTGCCAGCAGTTTGGTTGGGGAGCTGTTTTTT. This gives the protein CASSLVGELFF.

This clonotype was observed many times. The chain combines TRBV5-1 with TRBJ2-5, with D uncertain. In germline, CDR1 is SGHRS, CDR2 YFSETQ. The length of the CDR3 is 15 residues. V lost 2 bases and J lost 5, with 16 bases in between. CDR3 in amino acids: CASSFQTPADETQYF. Here the CDR3 DNA reads TGCGCCAGCAGCTTTCAGACACCAGCTGATGAGACCCAGTACTTC.

This clonotype was recorded many times. This chain joins TRBV14 and TRBJ2-3; D is ambiguous. Between the trimmed V and J ends, which lost 1 base and 6 bases, there was a span of 8 bases. Germline values: CDR1 SGHDN, CDR2 FVKESK. This CDR3 has 13 amino acids. CDR3 DNA sequence: TGTGCCAGCAGCCAAGGCCTAGGGGATACGCAGTATTTT. Amino acids: CASSQGLGDTQYF.

This clonotype was seen many times. This rearrangement joins TRBV9 to TRBJ2-7; 9 bases line up with TRBD1. This CDR3 region has 15 residues. Germline V gene data show CDR1 as SGDLS and CDR2 as YYNGEE. V was clipped by 2 bases and J by 2 bases; unmatched bases: 5. CDR3 coding DNA: TGTGCCAGCAGCGTCGGGACAGGGCTGGCCTACGAGCAGTACTTC. It translates to CASSVGTGLAYEQYF.

This clonotype showed up many times. The gene calls are TRBV2 and TRBJ2-1; D tentatively reads TRBD1 or TRBD2 (6 bases each). This CDR3 spans 15 amino acids. Per the germline V gene, CDR1 is SNHLY and CDR2 is FYNNEI. Trimming stripped 5 bases from V and 3 bases from J, with 14 bases between. This CDR3 reads CASSLNGGRYNEQFF. The CDR3 nucleotides are TGTGCCAGCAGTTTAAACGGGGGCCGCTACAATGAGCAGTTCTTC.

This clonotype was seen repeatedly, ten times or more. The rearrangement joins TRBV20-1 to TRBJ1-3; a possible D gene is TRBD1 (6 bases). Trimming left V 5 bases short and J 6 bases short, with 11 bases between. This CDR3 has 12 amino acids. CDR1 and CDR2 (germline): DFQATT, SNEGSKA (reference sequence). CDR3 sequence: CSAWPGENTIYF. In DNA, the CDR3 is TGCAGTGCTTGGCCAGGGGAAAACACCATATATTTT.